These 6 T cell receptor beta chains originate from one sample sequenced in a study of Tregs in tolerant kidney transplant recipients. Clones were sequenced by immunoSEQ multiplex PCR, and TCRdb holds only the in-frame ones, with some missing. The sample includes about 110,000 clones, nearly 90% of them seen just once. The starting material was CD4+ T cells from blood, obtained before the transplant. The source of these receptors is a human donor who received a combined kidney and bone marrow transplant.

The V and J genes are TRBV29-1 and TRBJ2-1; 10 positions agree with TRBD2. Germline trimming cut 6 bases from V and 5 bases from J; bases unmatched to any gene: 7. This CDR3 contains 14 residues. Per germline, CDR1 SQVTM and CDR2 ANQGSEA. In DNA, the CDR3 is TGCAGCGTCCGTAGCGGGGGGCCAAACAATGAGCAGTTCTTC. Translated: CSVRSGGPNNEQFF.

The chain joins TRBV7-6 to TRBJ2-7; 7 bases fit TRBD1. Germline V CDR1 and CDR2: SGHVS, FNYEAQ. V was clipped by 0 bases and J by 5 bases; unmatched bases: 19. This CDR3 region has 19 residues. DNA of the CDR3: TGTGCCAGCAGCTTAGCACCAACATTCATAGGGGGCCGAACCCACGAGCAGTACTTC. This translates into CASSLAPTFIGGRTHEQYF.

V is TRBV9 and J is TRBJ2-1; 7 positions agree with TRBD1. With V trimmed by 3 bases and J by 4 bases, 10 bases remained unmatched. Germline V gives CDR1 SGDLS, CDR2 YYNGEE. The CDR3 runs to 16 residues. The CDR3 reads CASSGTQGQIYNEQFF. The CDR3 DNA reads TGTGCCAGCAGCGGTACTCAGGGACAGATTTACAATGAGCAGTTCTTC. Full variable domain (missing parts from reference TRBV9 and TRBJ2-1): DSGVTQTPKHLITATGQRVTLRCSPRSGDLSVYWYQQSLDQGLQFLIQYYNGEERAKGNILERFSAQQFPDLHSELNLSSLELGDSALYFCASSGTQGQIYNEQFFGPGTRLTVL.

The chain employs TRBV25-1 and TRBJ2-1; 10 bases agree with TRBD1. This CDR3 is 16 amino acids long. V lost 2 bases and J lost 3; bases outside the gene matches: 4. The germline CDR1 and CDR2 sequences are MGHDK and SYGVNS. The DNA for the CDR3 is TGTGCCAGCAGTGAACACCGGGACAGGGGCTACAATGAGCAGTTCTTC. The encoded protein is CASSEHRDRGYNEQFF.

V usage is TRBV9 and J usage is TRBJ1-5; no clear D gene. V was trimmed by 0 bases and J by 2 bases, leaving 6 bases between them. Germline V CDR1 and CDR2: SGDLS, YYNGEE. The CDR3 loop spans 14 amino acids. The CDR3 DNA is TGTGCCAGCAGCGTAGGGCCAGGCAATCAGCCCCAGCATTTT. Its protein product is CASSVGPGNQPQHF.

The rearrangement links TRBV11-1 to TRBJ2-4, with 10 positions matching TRBD1. The J segment lost 4 bases and the V segment lost 4 bases, leaving 13 bases of the junction unmatched. This CDR3 contains 18 residues. Germline loops: CDR1 SGHAT, CDR2 FQDESV (reference sequence). This CDR3 is CASSSPGTGVGWKNIQYF. DNA for the CDR3: TGTGCCAGCAGCTCCCCCGGGACAGGGGTTGGATGGAAAAACATTCAGTACTTC.